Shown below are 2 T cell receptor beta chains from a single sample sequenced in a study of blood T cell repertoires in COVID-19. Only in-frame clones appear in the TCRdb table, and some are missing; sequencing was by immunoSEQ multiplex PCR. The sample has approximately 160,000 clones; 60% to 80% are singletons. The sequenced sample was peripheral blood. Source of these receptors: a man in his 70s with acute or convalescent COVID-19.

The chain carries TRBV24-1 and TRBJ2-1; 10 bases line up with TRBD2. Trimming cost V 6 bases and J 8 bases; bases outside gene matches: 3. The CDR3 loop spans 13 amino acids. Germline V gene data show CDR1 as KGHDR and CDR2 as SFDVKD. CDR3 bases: TGTGCCACCAGTTCTAGCGGGAGCTATGAGCAGTTCTTC. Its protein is CATSSSGSYEQFF.

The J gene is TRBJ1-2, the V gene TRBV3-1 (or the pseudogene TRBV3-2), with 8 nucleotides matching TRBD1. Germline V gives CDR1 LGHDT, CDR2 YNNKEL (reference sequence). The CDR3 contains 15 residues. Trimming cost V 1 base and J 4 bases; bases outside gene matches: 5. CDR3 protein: CASSQVSGTGYGYTF. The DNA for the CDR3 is TGTGCCAGCAGCCAAGTGTCCGGGACAGGCTATGGCTACACCTTC.